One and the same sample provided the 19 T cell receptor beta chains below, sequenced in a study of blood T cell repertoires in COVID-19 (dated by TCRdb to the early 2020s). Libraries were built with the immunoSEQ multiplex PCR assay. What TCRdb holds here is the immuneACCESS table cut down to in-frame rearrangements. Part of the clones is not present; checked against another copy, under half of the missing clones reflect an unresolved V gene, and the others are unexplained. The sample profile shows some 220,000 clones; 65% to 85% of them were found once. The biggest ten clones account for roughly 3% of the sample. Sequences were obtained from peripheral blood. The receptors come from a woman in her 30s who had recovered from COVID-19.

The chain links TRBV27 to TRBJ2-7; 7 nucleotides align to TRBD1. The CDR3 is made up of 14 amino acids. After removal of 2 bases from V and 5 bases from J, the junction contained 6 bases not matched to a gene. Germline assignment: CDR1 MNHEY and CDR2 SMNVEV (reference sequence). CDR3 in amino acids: CASSLSQGVHEQYF. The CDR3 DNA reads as TGTGCCAGCAGTTTAAGTCAGGGGGTACACGAGCAGTACTTC.

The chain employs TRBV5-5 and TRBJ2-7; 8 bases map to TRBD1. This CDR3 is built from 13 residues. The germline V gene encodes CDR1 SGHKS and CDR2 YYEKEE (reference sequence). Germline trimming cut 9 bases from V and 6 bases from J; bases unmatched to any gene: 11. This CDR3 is CAILRTGKGEQYF. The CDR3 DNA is TGTGCCATCCTAAGGACAGGGAAAGGCGAGCAGTACTTC.

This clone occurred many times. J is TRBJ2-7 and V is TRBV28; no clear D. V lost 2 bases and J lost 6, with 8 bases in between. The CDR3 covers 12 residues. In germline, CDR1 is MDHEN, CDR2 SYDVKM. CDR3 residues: CASSLTTPEQYF. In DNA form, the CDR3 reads TGTGCCAGCAGTTTAACGACTCCCGAGCAGTACTTC.

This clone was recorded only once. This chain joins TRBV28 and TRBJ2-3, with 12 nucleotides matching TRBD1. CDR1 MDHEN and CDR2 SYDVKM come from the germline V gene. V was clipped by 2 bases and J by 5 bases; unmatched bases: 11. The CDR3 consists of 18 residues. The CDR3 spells CASSLIVVGTGGRDTQYF. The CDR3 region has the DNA TGTGCCAGCAGTTTAATCGTAGTGGGGACAGGGGGCAGAGATACGCAGTATTTT.

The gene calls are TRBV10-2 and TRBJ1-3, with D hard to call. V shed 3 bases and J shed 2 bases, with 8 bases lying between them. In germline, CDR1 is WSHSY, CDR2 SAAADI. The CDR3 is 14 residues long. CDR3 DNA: TGCGCCAGCAGTGAATCCGGGGCTGGAAACACCATATATTTT. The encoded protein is CASSESGAGNTIYF.

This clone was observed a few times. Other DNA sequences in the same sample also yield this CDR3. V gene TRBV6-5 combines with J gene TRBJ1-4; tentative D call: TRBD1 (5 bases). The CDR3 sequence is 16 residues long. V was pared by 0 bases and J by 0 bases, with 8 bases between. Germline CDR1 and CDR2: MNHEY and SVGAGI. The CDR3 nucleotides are TGTGCCAGCAGTTACTCGGGGGGGGCAACTAATGAAAAACTGTTTTTT. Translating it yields CASSYSGGATNEKLFF.

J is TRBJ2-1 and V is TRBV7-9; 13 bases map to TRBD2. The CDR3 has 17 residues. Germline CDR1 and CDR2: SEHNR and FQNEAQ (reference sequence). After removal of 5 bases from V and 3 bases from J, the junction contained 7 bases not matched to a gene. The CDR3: CASSQGLAGSDYNEQFF. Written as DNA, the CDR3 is TGTGCCAGCAGCCAGGGACTAGCGGGGAGCGACTACAATGAGCAGTTCTTC.

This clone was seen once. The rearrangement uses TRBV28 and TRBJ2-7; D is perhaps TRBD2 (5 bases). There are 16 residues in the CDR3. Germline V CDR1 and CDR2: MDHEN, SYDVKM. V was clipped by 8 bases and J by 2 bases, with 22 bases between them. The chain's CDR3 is CASLSTGDIRPYEQYF. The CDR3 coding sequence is TGTGCCAGCCTATCGACCGGGGATATTAGGCCCTACGAGCAGTACTTC. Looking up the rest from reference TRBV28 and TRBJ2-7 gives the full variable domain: DVKVTQSSRYLVKRTGEKVFLECVQDMDHENMFWYRQDPGLGLRLIYFSYDVKMKEKGDIPEGYSVSREKKERFSLILESASTNQTSMYLCASLSTGDIRPYEQYFGPGTRLTVT.

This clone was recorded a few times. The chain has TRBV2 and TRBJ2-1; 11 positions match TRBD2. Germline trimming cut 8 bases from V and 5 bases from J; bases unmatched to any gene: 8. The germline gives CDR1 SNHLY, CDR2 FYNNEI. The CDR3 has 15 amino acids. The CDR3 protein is CASLGGTSGNNEQFF. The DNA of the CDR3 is TGTGCCAGCCTAGGGGGGACTAGCGGTAACAATGAGCAGTTCTTC. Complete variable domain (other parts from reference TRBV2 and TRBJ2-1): EPEVTQTPSHQVTQMGQEVILRCVPISNHLYFYWYRQILGQKVEFLVSFYNNEISEKSEIFDDQFSVERPDGSNFTLKIRSTKLEDSAMYFCASLGGTSGNNEQFFGPGTRLTVL.

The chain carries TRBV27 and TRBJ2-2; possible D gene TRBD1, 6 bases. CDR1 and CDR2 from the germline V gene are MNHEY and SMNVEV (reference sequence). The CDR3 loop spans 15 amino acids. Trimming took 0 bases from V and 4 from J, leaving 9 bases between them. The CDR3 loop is CASSLSGGITGELFF. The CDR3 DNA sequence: TGTGCCAGCAGTTTATCAGGGGGTATCACCGGGGAGCTGTTTTTT.

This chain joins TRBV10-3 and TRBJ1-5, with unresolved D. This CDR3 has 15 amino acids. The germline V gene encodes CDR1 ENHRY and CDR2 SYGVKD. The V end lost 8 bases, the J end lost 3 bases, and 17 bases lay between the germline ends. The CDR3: CAIGEIGGNNQPQHF. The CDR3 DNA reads TGTGCCATCGGGGAAATTGGAGGGAACAATCAGCCCCAGCATTTT.

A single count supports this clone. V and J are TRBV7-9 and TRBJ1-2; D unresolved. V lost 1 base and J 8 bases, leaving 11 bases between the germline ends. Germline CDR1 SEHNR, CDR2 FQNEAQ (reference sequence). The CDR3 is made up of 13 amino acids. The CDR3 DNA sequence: TGTGCCAGCAGCTTAGTGGTTATTCGGGGCTACACCTTC. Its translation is CASSLVVIRGYTF.

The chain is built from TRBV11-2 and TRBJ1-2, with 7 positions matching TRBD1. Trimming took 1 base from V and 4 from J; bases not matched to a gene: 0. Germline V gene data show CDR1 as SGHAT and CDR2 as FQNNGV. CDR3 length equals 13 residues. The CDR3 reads CASSLGTGYGYTF. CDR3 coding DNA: TGTGCCAGCAGCTTAGGGACAGGCTATGGCTACACCTTC.

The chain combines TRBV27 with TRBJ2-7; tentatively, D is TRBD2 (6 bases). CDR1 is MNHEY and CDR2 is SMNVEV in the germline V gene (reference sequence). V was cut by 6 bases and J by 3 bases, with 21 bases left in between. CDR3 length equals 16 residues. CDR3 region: CASRVSLGGGSYEQYF. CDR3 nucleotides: TGTGCCAGCAGAGTCTCTCTGGGGGGAGGAAGCTACGAGCAGTACTTC.

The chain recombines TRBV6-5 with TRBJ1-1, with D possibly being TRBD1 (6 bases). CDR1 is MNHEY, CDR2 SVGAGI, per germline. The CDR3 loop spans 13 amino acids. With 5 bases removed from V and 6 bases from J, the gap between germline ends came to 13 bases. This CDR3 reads CASSRGGRAEAFF. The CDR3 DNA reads TGTGCCAGCAGTCGTGGGGGCAGGGCTGAAGCTTTCTTT.

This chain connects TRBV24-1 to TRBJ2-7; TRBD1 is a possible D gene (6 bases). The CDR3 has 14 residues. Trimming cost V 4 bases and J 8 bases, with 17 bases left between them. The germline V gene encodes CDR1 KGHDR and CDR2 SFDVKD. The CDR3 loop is CATSEPRTGPKQYF. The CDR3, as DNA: TGTGCCACCAGTGAGCCGAGAACAGGGCCCAAGCAGTACTTC.

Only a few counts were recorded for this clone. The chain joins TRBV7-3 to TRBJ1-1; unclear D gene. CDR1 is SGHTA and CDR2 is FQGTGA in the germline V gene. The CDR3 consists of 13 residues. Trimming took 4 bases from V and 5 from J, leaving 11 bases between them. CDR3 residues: CASSSGRGTEAFF. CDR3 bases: TGTGCCAGCAGCTCCGGGCGGGGAACTGAAGCTTTCTTT.

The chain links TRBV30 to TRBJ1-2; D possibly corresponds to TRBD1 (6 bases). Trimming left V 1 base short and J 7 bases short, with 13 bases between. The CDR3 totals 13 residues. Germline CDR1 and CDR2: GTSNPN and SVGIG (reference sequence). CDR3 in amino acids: CAWSEQGVGGYTF. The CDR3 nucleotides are TGTGCCTGGAGTGAACAGGGAGTTGGTGGCTACACCTTC.

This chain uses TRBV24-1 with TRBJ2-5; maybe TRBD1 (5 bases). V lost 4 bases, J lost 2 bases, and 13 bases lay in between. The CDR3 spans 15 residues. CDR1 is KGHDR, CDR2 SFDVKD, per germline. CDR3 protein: CATSDVGQPQETQYF. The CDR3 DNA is TGTGCCACCAGTGACGTTGGACAACCTCAAGAGACCCAGTACTTC.